This T cell receptor beta chain was recorded in a study of blood T cell repertoires in COVID-19. Study context: Among Cohort 3 donors, those recovered had two negative PCRs, clearance, or symptom resolution. Sources were T cells, B-cell-depleted T cells, or PBMCs; the material itself was cDNA or gDNA.

This clone was picked up a small number of times. CDR1 and CDR2 (germline): SQVTM, ANQGSEA. V was clipped by 4 bases and J by 4 bases, with 14 bases between them. This CDR3 is built from 14 residues. Donors were grouped by their self-reported clinical history. Sequencing was performed with immunoSEQ multiplex PCR; in TCRdb, only in-frame clones are kept and a portion is missing. The sample comprises 250,000 to 350,000 clones, more than 75% of which are singletons, and roughly 2% rests with the top ten. The sequence derives from an older woman in a cohort exposed to, infected with or recovered from COVID-19 (not recorded which). This chain uses TRBV29-1 with TRBJ2-1; the D gene is possibly TRBD2 (6 bases). Source material: PBMCs or T cells enriched from blood (not recorded which). CDR3 sequence (DNA): TGCAGCGTTGTTCTAGCGCGAGTATACAATGAGCAGTTCTTC. Its protein product is CSVVLARVYNEQFF.